These 31 T cell receptor beta chains originate from one sample sequenced in a study of blood T cell repertoires in COVID-19. Repertoires were generated with immunoSEQ multiplex PCR, while TCRdb's copy carries only in-frame clones and drops some. The sample consists of some 150,000 clones, around 83% of them appearing once. Sample: PBMCs or T cells enriched from blood (not recorded which). These receptors were taken from a woman between 50 and 59 years old in a cohort exposed to, infected with or recovered from COVID-19 (not recorded which).

The CDR3 region has the DNA TGCGCCAGCAGCTTGGACGGAGACTATGGCTACACCTTC. It yields the protein CASSLDGDYGYTF. This chain connects TRBV5-1 to TRBJ1-2; D not resolved. V lost 0 bases and J lost 3, with 6 bases in between. Germline assignment: CDR1 SGHRS and CDR2 YFSETQ. The CDR3 length is 13 residues.

J is TRBJ1-2 and V is TRBV6-5; 10 bases agree with TRBD1. This CDR3 is built from 14 residues. The V and J ends lost 5 bases and 5 bases, in that order; junction bases with no gene match: 5. CDR1 and CDR2 (germline): MNHEY, SVGAGI. CDR3 in amino acids: CASSPDRGLYGYTF. The CDR3 nucleotides are TGTGCCAGCAGTCCCGACAGGGGGCTTTATGGCTACACCTTC.

The chain employs TRBV2 and TRBJ1-5; 10 nucleotides align to TRBD1. The V gene's germline CDR1 is SNHLY and CDR2 FYNNEI. J was trimmed by 4 bases and V by 7 bases; bases with no gene match: 7. The CDR3 sequence is 15 residues long. The CDR3: CASNDRGQRNQPQHF. For the CDR3, the DNA is TGTGCCAGCAATGACAGGGGGCAAAGGAATCAGCCCCAGCATTTT.

The genes are TRBV5-4 and TRBJ1-6; TRBD1 matches at 11 bases. J was trimmed by 7 bases and V by 2 bases; bases with no gene match: 11. This CDR3 spans 18 amino acids. Germline assignment: CDR1 SGHNT and CDR2 YYREEE (reference sequence). The CDR3 bases are TGTGCCAGCAGCTTCCCTACCGGGACAGGGGGTAAAAATTCACCCCTCCACTTT. It specifies CASSFPTGTGGKNSPLHF.

The V gene is TRBV19, the J gene TRBJ2-2, with D uncertain. V was cut by 3 bases and J by 0 bases, with 8 bases left in between. CDR3 length: 15 amino acids. The germline V gene encodes CDR1 LNHDA and CDR2 SQIVND (reference sequence). The CDR3 coding sequence is TGTGCCAGTAGTATGAGGTCAGCGAACACCGGGGAGCTGTTTTTT. Translated, it gives CASSMRSANTGELFF.

The rearrangement uses TRBV6-2 or TRBV6-3 and TRBJ1-1; TRBD1 aligns across 7 bases. The CDR3 loop spans 12 amino acids. Germline values: CDR1 MNHEY, CDR2 SVGEGT. The junction had 6 bases not matched to a gene; V was cut back by 2 bases and J by 12 bases. The CDR3 nucleotides read TGTGCCAGCAGTTACGGAACAGGGGCTCCTTTCTTT. Encoded protein: CASSYGTGAPFF.

The chain couples TRBV30 to TRBJ1-3; unclear D gene. Germline CDR1 GTSNPN, CDR2 SVGIG (reference sequence). The CDR3 loop spans 14 amino acids. V lost 2 bases and J 0 bases, leaving 8 bases between the germline ends. CDR3 DNA sequence: TGTGCCTGGAGTCCAGCGGCCTCTGGAAACACCATATATTTT. As protein: CAWSPAASGNTIYF.

V gene TRBV5-4 combines with J gene TRBJ2-1, with a weak D call TRBD1 (6 bases). Germline V gene data show CDR1 as SGHNT and CDR2 as YYREEE (reference sequence). The V end lost 2 bases, the J end lost 5 bases, and 11 bases lay between the germline ends. The length of the CDR3 is 14 residues. As DNA, the CDR3 is TGTGCCAGCAGCTTCCCGGACAGAAACAATGAGCAGTTCTTC. It codes for CASSFPDRNNEQFF.

The chain carries TRBV7-3 and TRBJ2-1; the D gene is possibly TRBD2 (5 bases). Germline CDR1 is SGHTA and CDR2 is FQGTGA. With 2 bases removed from V and 5 bases from J, the gap between germline ends came to 10 bases. This CDR3 contains 14 residues. The CDR3 loop reads CASSLGRVDNEQFF. CDR3 coding DNA: TGTGCCAGCAGCTTAGGGAGAGTGGACAATGAGCAGTTCTTC.

The chain joins TRBV5-1 to TRBJ1-1; D gene uncertain. Trimming removed 4 bases from V and 2 bases from J, with 9 bases in between. CDR1 is SGHRS, CDR2 YFSETQ, per germline. This CDR3 has 13 amino acids. The CDR3 region has the DNA TGCGCCAGCAGCGGTCAGGAAAACACTGAAGCTTTCTTT. This sequence encodes CASSGQENTEAFF.

This chain joins TRBV12-5 and TRBJ1-1; possibly TRBD1 for D (6 bases). V was cut by 4 bases and J by 10 bases, with 22 bases left in between. The CDR3 spans 15 residues. Germline V gene data show CDR1 as LGHNT and CDR2 as FRNRAP. CDR3 DNA sequence: TGTGCTAGTGGTTCATCGGGGACACAGGGAGCAAGAGCTTTCTTT. Translating it yields CASGSSGTQGARAFF.

The chain is built from TRBV24-1 and TRBJ1-2; D gene ambiguous. Between the trimmed V and J ends, which lost 2 bases and 6 bases, there was a span of 12 bases. Looked up from germline, CDR1 is KGHDR and CDR2 is SFDVKD. The length of the CDR3 is 14 residues. CDR3 nucleotides: TGTGCCACCAGTGATTCCCGGGAGGTGGATGGCTACACCTTC. This translates into CATSDSREVDGYTF.

The rearrangement links TRBV19 to TRBJ2-1; weak D call: TRBD1 (5 bases). Germline assignment: CDR1 LNHDA and CDR2 SQIVND (reference sequence). Trimming stripped 5 bases from V and 9 bases from J, with 17 bases between. This CDR3 has 14 residues. The CDR3 nucleotides read TGTGCCAGTAGTCCGGACAATTATTCGGGTGAGCAGTTCTTC. This codes for CASSPDNYSGEQFF. Filled out from reference TRBV19 and TRBJ2-1, the complete variable domain reads DGGITQSPKYLFRKEGQNVTLSCEQNLNHDAMYWYRQDPGQGLRLIYYSQIVNDFQKGDIAEGYSVSREKKESFPLTVTSAQKNPTAFYLCASSPDNYSGEQFFGPGTRLTVL.

This chain uses TRBV11-3 with TRBJ2-1, with 13 bases matching TRBD2. In germline, CDR1 is SGHNT, CDR2 YENEEA. The CDR3 extends over 17 amino acids. Losses at the gene ends were 5 bases for V and 5 bases for J; bases not matched to a gene: 9. This chain's CDR3 is CASSPRTSGGPDNEQFF. The CDR3 nucleotides are TGTGCCAGCAGCCCACGGACTAGCGGGGGACCAGACAATGAGCAGTTCTTC.

This clone was seen more than once but under ten times. This sequence joins TRBV19 and TRBJ1-6; 9 nucleotides agree with TRBD1. Unmatched junction bases numbered 2, after V lost 7 bases and J lost 7 bases. This CDR3 has 13 residues. CDR1 is LNHDA, CDR2 SQIVND, per germline (reference sequence). CDR3 DNA sequence: TGTGCCAGTACTGACAGGGGGAATTCACCCCTCCACTTT. Encoded protein: CASTDRGNSPLHF.

The chain couples TRBV28 to TRBJ2-2; TRBD2 aligns across 7 bases. Looked up from germline, CDR1 is MDHEN and CDR2 is SYDVKM. V lost 10 bases, J lost 4 bases, and 12 bases stayed unmatched. The CDR3 has 15 amino acids. CDR3 amino acids: CATMRPGGGTGELFF. DNA for the CDR3: TGTGCCACCATGCGTCCGGGGGGTGGCACCGGGGAGCTGTTTTTT.

This rearrangement joins TRBV7-2 to TRBJ2-7; 10 nucleotides agree with TRBD1. Looked up from germline, CDR1 is SGHTA and CDR2 is FQGNSA. J gave up 2 bases and V 5 bases, and 3 bases lay outside the gene matches. The CDR3 extends over 14 amino acids. CDR3 region: CASSGQGGTYEQYF. CDR3 DNA: TGTGCCAGCAGCGGACAGGGGGGCACCTACGAGCAGTACTTC.

The V call is TRBV14, the J call TRBJ2-3; the D is unclear. The CDR3 length is 14 residues. Trimming removed 2 bases from V and 4 bases from J, with 10 bases in between. The germline gives CDR1 SGHDN, CDR2 FVKESK. The CDR3 spells CASSQSPRPDTQYF. In DNA form, the CDR3 reads TGTGCCAGCAGCCAATCCCCGAGGCCAGATACGCAGTATTTT.

The chain recombines TRBV2 with TRBJ2-1; D gene uncertain. The V and J ends lost 7 bases and 0 bases respectively, with 7 bases between them. Germline V gives CDR1 SNHLY, CDR2 FYNNEI. The CDR3 length is 13 residues. In DNA, the CDR3 is TGTGCCAGCACCGGTCCCTCCTACAATGAGCAGTTCTTC. It yields the protein CASTGPSYNEQFF.

The CDR3 protein is CASSFSGLAGRYEQYF. CDR3 nucleotides: TGTGCCAGCAGTTTCTCGGGGCTAGCGGGAAGGTACGAGCAGTACTTC. This chain uses TRBV27 with TRBJ2-7, with 9 bases lining up with TRBD2. The length of the CDR3 is 16 residues. V lost 3 bases, J lost 4 bases, and 10 bases stayed unmatched. Germline loops: CDR1 MNHEY, CDR2 SMNVEV (reference sequence).

The rearrangement links TRBV6-5 to TRBJ2-7, with D perhaps TRBD1 (7 bases). Germline V lookup: CDR1 MNHEY, CDR2 SVGAGI. V dropped 4 bases and J dropped 2 bases, with 12 bases sitting between them. This CDR3 has 14 residues. CDR3 loop: CASSSAGGTYEQYF. CDR3 DNA sequence: TGTGCCAGCAGTTCCGCAGGGGGGACCTACGAGCAGTACTTC.

This clone has only one observation. The genes are TRBV7-2 and TRBJ1-6; 8 bases map to TRBD1. The CDR3 extends over 14 amino acids. V shed 5 bases, J shed 9 bases, and the junction held 6 bases outside the gene matches. Looked up from germline, CDR1 is SGHTA and CDR2 is FQGNSA. The CDR3 protein is CASSTQGDRSPLHF. DNA for the CDR3: TGTGCCAGCAGCACACAGGGGGACCGTTCACCCCTCCACTTT.

This sequence joins TRBV5-1 and TRBJ2-1; D is possibly TRBD1 (5 bases). There are 17 residues in the CDR3. V was cut by 4 bases and J by 8 bases, with 25 bases left in between. Germline V CDR1 and CDR2: SGHRS, YFSETQ. The CDR3 protein is CASSLGQAPLTFDEQFF. Here the CDR3 DNA reads TGCGCCAGCAGCCTGGGGCAGGCCCCCCTTACATTCGATGAGCAGTTCTTC.

The rearrangement joins TRBV29-1 to TRBJ2-5; 8 positions agree with TRBD1. Trimming cost V 4 bases and J 5 bases; bases outside gene matches: 3. Germline CDR1 and CDR2: SQVTM and ANQGSEA. The CDR3 sequence is 12 residues long. The CDR3 protein is CSVVRGPETQYF. In DNA form, the CDR3 reads TGCAGCGTTGTCAGGGGGCCGGAGACCCAGTACTTC.

As to this clone: The sample has other DNA sequences that encode this CDR3 too. The chain combines TRBV28 with TRBJ1-3; possibly TRBD1 for D (6 bases). This CDR3 region has 15 residues. Germline CDR1 MDHEN, CDR2 SYDVKM. Between the trimmed V and J ends, which lost 2 bases and 0 bases, there was a span of 8 bases. The CDR3: CASSLGGYSGNTIYF. In DNA, the CDR3 is TGTGCCAGCAGTTTAGGGGGCTACTCTGGAAACACCATATATTTT.

J is TRBJ2-3 and V is TRBV12-5; 7 bases match TRBD2. This CDR3 has 15 amino acids. The V and J ends lost 7 bases and 3 bases, in that order; junction bases with no gene match: 10. CDR1 is LGHNT and CDR2 is FRNRAP in the germline V gene. The CDR3 DNA follows: TGTGCTAGTGCCTGGGGAGGGCCGGGGACAGATACGCAGTATTTT. Translation: CASAWGGPGTDTQYF.

The chain has TRBV11-3 and TRBJ2-3, with D possibly being TRBD2 (7 bases). This CDR3 contains 15 residues. The germline gives CDR1 SGHNT, CDR2 YENEEA. V lost 5 bases, J lost 0 bases, and 12 bases lay in between. The DNA for the CDR3 is TGTGCCAGCAGCGAGGCGGGGGCTAGCACAGATACGCAGTATTTT. It yields the protein CASSEAGASTDTQYF.

This rearrangement joins TRBV5-1 to TRBJ2-5; TRBD2 agrees at 8 bases. This CDR3 comprises 15 residues. The germline gives CDR1 SGHRS, CDR2 YFSETQ. V trimming: 4 bases; J trimming: 1 base; junction bases outside the gene matches: 6. This CDR3 reads CASSRLGTSQETQYF. The CDR3 DNA follows: TGCGCCAGCAGCCGCCTCGGGACTAGCCAAGAGACCCAGTACTTC.

Only a few counts were recorded for this clone. V gene TRBV18 combines with J gene TRBJ1-1; no clear D. Germline V gene data show CDR1 as KGHSH and CDR2 as LQKENI. V was shortened by 4 bases and J by 1 base, with 7 bases between the two germline ends. The CDR3 sequence is 13 residues long. The CDR3 DNA reads TGTGCCAGCTCACAAGCCCCGAACACTGAAGCTTTCTTT. Its protein product is CASSQAPNTEAFF.

This clone appeared a single time. This chain connects TRBV3-1 (or the pseudogene TRBV3-2) to TRBJ2-1; TRBD1 is a possible D gene (5 bases). V lost 4 bases and J lost 2, with 15 bases in between. Germline CDR1 reads LGHDT; CDR2 reads YNNKEL (reference sequence). This CDR3 spans 16 amino acids. The CDR3 spells CASSPTRVGPYNEQFF. In DNA form, the CDR3 reads TGTGCCAGCAGCCCCACCAGGGTCGGCCCCTACAATGAGCAGTTCTTC.

This clone was counted between two and nine times. The V gene is TRBV19, the J gene TRBJ2-2; D not certain. V lost 3 bases to trimming and J lost 0 bases, with 5 bases between them. This CDR3 has 14 amino acids. The germline V gene encodes CDR1 LNHDA and CDR2 SQIVND (reference sequence). The CDR3 coding sequence is TGTGCCAGTAGTATCTCCTCGAACACCGGGGAGCTGTTTTTT. This sequence encodes CASSISSNTGELFF.